In this sample, the clone carrying this T cell receptor beta chain turned up a few times. Antigen unknown. TCRdb re-derived calls from the reads in MiXCR, one entry per CDR3 protein. The table shows approximately 550,000 distinct CDR3 sequences, with more than 15% occurring only once. Between the trimmed V and J ends, which lost 3 bases and 5 bases, there was a span of 9 bases. CDR3 size: 12 residues. Germline values: CDR1 SGHRS, CDR2 YFSETQ. This specimen comes from a study of T cell repertoires in cytomegalovirus infection. Study observations and caveats: People with CMV and the relevant HLA were identified by cumulative public TCR beta family frequency. HLA-C-restricted CMV-specific TCR beta clonotypes prevailed in the ex vivo response.

The sample taken for sequencing was CD8+ T cells from PBMCs. The receptor comes from a human donor in good health (CMV status not recorded). Some clones in this sample may be carry-over from other donors' samples. The chain is built from TRBV5-1 and TRBJ2-7; D may be TRBD1 (6 bases). CDR3 bases: TGCGCCAGCAGCTCCCGGGACAACGAGCAGTACTTC. Translated: CASSSRDNEQYF.